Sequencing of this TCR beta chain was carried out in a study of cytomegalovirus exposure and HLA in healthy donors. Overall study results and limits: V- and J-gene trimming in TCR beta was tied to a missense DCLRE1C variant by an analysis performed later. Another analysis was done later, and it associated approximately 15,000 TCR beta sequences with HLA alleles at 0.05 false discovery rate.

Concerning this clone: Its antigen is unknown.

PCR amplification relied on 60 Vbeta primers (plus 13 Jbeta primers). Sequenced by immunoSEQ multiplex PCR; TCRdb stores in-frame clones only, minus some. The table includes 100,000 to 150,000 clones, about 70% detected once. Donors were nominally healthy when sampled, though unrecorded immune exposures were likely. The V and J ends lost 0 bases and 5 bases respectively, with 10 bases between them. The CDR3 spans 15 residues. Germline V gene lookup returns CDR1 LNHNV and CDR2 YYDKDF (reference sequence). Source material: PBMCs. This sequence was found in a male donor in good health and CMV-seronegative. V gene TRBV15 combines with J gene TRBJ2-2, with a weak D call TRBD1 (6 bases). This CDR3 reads CATSREKQGTGELFF. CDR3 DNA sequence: TGTGCCACCAGCAGAGAAAAACAGGGAACCGGGGAGCTGTTTTTT. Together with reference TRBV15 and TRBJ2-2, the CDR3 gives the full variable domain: DAMVIQNPRYQVTQFGKPVTLSCSQTLNHNVMYWYQQKSSQAPKLLFHYYDKDFNNEADTPDNFQSRRPNTSFCFLDIRSPGLGDTAMYLCATSREKQGTGELFFGEGSRLTVL.